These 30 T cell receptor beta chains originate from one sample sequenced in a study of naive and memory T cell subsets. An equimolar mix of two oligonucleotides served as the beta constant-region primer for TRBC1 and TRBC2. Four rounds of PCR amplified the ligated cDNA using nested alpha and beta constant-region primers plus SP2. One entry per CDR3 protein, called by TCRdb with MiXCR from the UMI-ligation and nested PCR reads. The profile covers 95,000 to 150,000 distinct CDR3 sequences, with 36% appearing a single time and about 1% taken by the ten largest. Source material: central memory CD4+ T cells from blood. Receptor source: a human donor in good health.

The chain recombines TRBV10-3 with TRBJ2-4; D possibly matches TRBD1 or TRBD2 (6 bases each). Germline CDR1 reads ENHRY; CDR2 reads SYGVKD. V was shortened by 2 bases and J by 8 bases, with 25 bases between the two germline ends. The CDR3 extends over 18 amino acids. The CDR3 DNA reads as TGTGCCATCAGTGAGGGCGGGATGGGGGCGAGAGAAATAGACATTCAGTACTTC. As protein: CAISEGGMGAREIDIQYF.

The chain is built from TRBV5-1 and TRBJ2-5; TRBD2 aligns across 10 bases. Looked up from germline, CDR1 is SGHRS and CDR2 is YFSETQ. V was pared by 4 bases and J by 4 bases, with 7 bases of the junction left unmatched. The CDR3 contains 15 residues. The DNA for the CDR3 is TGCGCCAGCAGCAGTTCTAGCGGGAGAATAGAGACCCAGTACTTC. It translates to CASSSSSGRIETQYF.

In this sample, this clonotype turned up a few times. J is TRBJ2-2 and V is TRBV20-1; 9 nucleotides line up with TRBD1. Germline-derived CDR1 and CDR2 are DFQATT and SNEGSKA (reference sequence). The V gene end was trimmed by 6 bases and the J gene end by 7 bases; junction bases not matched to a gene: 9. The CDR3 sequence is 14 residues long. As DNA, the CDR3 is TGCAGTGCGAACACAGGGGGCGCGGGCGGGGAGCTGTTTTTT. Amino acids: CSANTGGAGGELFF.

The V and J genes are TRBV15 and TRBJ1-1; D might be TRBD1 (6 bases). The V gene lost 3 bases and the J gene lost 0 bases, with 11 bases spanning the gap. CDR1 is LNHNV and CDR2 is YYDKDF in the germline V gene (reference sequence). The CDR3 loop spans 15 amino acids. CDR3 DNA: TGTGCCACCAGCAGGCAGGGGTCGATGAACACTGAAGCTTTCTTT. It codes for CATSRQGSMNTEAFF. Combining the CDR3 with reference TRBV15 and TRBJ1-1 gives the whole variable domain DAMVIQNPRYQVTQFGKPVTLSCSQTLNHNVMYWYQQKSSQAPKLLFHYYDKDFNNEADTPDNFQSRRPNTSFCFLDIRSPGLGDTAMYLCATSRQGSMNTEAFFGQGTRLTVV.

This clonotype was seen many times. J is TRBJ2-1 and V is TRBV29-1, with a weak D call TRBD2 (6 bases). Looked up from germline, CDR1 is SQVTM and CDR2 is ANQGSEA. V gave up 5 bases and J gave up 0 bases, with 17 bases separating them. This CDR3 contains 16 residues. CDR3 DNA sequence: TGCAGCGTTCGCGAGTTAGCGGACCTCTCCTACAATGAGCAGTTCTTC. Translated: CSVRELADLSYNEQFF.

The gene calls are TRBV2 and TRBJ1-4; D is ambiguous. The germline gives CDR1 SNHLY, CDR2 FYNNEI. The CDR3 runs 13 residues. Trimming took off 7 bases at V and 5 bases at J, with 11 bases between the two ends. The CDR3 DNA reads TGTGCCAGCACTAAGACACTCAATGAAAAACTGTTTTTT. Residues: CASTKTLNEKLFF.

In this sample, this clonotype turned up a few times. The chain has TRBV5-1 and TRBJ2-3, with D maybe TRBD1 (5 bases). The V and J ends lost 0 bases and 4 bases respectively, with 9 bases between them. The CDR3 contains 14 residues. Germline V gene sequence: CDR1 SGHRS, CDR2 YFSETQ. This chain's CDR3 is CASSLGGRADTQYF. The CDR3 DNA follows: TGCGCCAGCAGCTTGGGAGGCAGGGCAGATACGCAGTATTTT.

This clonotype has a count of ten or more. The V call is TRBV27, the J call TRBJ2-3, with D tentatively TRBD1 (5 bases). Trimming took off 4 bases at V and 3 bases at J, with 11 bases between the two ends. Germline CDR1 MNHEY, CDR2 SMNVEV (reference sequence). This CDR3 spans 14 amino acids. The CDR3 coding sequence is TGTGCCAGCAGTTATCAGACAGCTACAGATACGCAGTATTTT. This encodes CASSYQTATDTQYF.

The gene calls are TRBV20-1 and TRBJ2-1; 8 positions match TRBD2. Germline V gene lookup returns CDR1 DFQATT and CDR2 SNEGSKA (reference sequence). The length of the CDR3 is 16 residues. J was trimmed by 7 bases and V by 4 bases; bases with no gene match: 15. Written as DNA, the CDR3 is TGCAGTGCTAAACCGCCCTTCGGGAGGGGAGGAAATGAGCAGTTCTTC. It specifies CSAKPPFGRGGNEQFF.

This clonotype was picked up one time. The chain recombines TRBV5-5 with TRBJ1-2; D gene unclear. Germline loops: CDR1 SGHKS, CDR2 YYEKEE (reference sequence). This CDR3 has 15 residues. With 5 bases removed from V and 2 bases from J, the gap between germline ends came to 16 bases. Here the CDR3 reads CASSMSSASNYGYTF. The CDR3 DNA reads TGTGCCAGCAGTATGAGCAGCGCATCCAACTATGGCTACACCTTC.

This chain's CDR3 is CASRTQGNTGELFF. The CDR3 DNA follows: TGTGCCAGCAGAACTCAGGGGAACACCGGGGAGCTGTTTTTT. The V gene is TRBV27, the J gene TRBJ2-2; the D gene is possibly TRBD1 (5 bases). V dropped 6 bases and J dropped 1 base, with 9 bases sitting between them. This CDR3 contains 14 residues. Germline CDR1 and CDR2: MNHEY and SMNVEV (reference sequence).

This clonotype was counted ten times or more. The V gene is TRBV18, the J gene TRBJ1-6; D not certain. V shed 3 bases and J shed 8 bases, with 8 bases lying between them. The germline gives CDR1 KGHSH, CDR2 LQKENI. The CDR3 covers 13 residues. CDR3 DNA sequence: TGTGCCAGCTCACCGGGCTCGGATTCACCCCTCCACTTT. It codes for CASSPGSDSPLHF.

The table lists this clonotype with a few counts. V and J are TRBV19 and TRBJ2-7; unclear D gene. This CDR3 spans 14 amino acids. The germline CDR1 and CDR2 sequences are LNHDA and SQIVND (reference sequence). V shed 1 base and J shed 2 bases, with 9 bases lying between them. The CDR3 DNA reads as TGTGCCAGTAGTATAGTTGGCGGAACCTACGAGCAGTACTTC. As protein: CASSIVGGTYEQYF.

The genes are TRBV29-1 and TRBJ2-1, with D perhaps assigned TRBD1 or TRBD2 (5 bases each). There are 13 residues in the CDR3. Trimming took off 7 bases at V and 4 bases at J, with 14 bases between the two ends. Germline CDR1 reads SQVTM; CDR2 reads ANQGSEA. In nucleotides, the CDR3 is TGCAGCGGGGGGATAACCCAATACAATGAGCAGTTCTTC. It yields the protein CSGGITQYNEQFF.

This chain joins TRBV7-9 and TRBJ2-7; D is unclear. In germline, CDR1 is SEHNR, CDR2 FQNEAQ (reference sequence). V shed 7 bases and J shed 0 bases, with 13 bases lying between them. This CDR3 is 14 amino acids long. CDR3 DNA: TGTGCCAGCACCTGGGTCGGCCGCTCCTACGAGCAGTACTTC. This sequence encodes CASTWVGRSYEQYF.

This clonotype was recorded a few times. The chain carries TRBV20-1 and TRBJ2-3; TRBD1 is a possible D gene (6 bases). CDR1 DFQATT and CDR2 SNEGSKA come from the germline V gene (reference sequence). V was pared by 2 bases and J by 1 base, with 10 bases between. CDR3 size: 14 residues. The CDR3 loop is CSARWGLRTDTQYF. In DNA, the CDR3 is TGCAGTGCTAGATGGGGGCTACGCACAGATACGCAGTATTTT.

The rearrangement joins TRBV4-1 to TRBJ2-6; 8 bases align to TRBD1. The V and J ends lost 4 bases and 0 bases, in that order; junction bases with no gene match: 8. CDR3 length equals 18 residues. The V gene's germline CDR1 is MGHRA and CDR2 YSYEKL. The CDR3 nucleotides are TGCGCCAGCAGCCTAGGACAGGGAGCATACTCTGGGGCCAACGTCCTGACTTTC. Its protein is CASSLGQGAYSGANVLTF.

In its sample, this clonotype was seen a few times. The CDR3 loop is CASSVVSSGRSEQFF. The CDR3 region has the DNA TGTGCCAGCAGCGTAGTTTCCAGCGGGAGGAGCGAGCAGTTCTTC. The chain links TRBV9 to TRBJ2-1; 9 bases align to TRBD2. Germline CDR1 and CDR2: SGDLS and YYNGEE. The V segment lost 0 bases and the J segment 10 bases; nucleotides outside the gene matches: 8. CDR3 size: 15 residues.

CDR3 sequence reads: CASSIGPRRMNTEAFF. DNA for the CDR3: TGTGCCAGCAGCATTGGGCCTCGGAGGATGAACACTGAAGCTTTCTTT. The chain is built from TRBV13 and TRBJ1-1, with D unresolved. The V end was cut by 5 bases, the J end by 0 bases, with 16 bases between. Germline V gene data show CDR1 as PRHDT and CDR2 as FYEKMQ (reference sequence). CDR3 length: 16 amino acids.

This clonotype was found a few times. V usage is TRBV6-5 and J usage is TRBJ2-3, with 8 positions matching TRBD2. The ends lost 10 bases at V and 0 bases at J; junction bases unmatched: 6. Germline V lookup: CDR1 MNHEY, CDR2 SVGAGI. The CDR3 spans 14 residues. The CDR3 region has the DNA TGTGCCACCTTAGCGGGGCCTAGCACAGATACGCAGTATTTT. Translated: CATLAGPSTDTQYF.

The CDR3 loop is CASSRDRGSPLHF. The CDR3 coding sequence is TGTGCCAGCAGCCGGGACAGGGGCTCACCCCTCCACTTT. V is TRBV6-5 and J is TRBJ1-6; 10 bases are a match to TRBD1. From germline, CDR1 is MNHEY and CDR2 SVGAGI. The CDR3 covers 13 residues. J was trimmed by 10 bases and V by 6 bases; bases with no gene match: 3.

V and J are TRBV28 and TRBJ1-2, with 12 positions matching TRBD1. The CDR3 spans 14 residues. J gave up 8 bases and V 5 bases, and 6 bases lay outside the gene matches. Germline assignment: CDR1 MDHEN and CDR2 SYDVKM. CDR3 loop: CASSTRDRGQGYTF. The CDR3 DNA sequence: TGTGCCAGCAGTACTAGGGACAGGGGGCAGGGCTACACCTTC.

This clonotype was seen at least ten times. The CDR3, as DNA: TGTGCCAGCAGTTCGGGGACAGGGAGCGACGAGCAGTACTTC. It yields the protein CASSSGTGSDEQYF. This sequence joins TRBV12-3 or TRBV12-4 and TRBJ2-7; 9 bases agree with TRBD1. This CDR3 has 14 amino acids. With V trimmed by 4 bases and J by 5 bases, 6 bases remained unmatched.

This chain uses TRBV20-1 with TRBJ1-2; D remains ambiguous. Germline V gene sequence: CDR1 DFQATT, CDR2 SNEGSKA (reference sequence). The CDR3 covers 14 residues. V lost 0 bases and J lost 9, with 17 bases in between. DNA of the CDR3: TGCAGTGCTAGAGATATCACCCGGACGAGTAGCTACACCTTC. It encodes CSARDITRTSSYTF.

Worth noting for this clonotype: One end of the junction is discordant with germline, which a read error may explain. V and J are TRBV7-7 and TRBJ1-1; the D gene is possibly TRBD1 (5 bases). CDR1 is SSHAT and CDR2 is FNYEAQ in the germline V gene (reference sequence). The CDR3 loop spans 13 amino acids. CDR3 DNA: TGTGCTAGCAGCCTTCTGGGGGGCACTGAAGCTTTCTTT. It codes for CASSLLGGTEAFF.

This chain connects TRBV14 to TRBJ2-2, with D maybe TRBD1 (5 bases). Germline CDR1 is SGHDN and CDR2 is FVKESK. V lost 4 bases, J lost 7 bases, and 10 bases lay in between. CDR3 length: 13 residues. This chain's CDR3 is CASSLAGHGELFF. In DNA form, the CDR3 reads TGTGCCAGCAGCCTAGCCGGACACGGGGAGCTGTTTTTT.

The CDR3 spells CASSASRGSPLHF. CDR3 bases: TGTGCCAGCAGCGCAAGCCGAGGGTCACCCCTCCACTTT. The chain recombines TRBV11-2 with TRBJ1-6; D is unresolved. Germline CDR1 SGHAT, CDR2 FQNNGV. Trimming stripped 5 bases from V and 10 bases from J, with 12 bases between. The CDR3 is made up of 13 amino acids.

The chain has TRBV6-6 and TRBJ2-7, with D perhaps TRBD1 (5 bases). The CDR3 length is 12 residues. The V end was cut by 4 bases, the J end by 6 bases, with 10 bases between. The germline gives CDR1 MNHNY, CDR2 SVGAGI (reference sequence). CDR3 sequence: CASSSQGGEQYF. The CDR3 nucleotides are TGTGCCAGCAGTTCTCAGGGTGGCGAGCAGTACTTC.

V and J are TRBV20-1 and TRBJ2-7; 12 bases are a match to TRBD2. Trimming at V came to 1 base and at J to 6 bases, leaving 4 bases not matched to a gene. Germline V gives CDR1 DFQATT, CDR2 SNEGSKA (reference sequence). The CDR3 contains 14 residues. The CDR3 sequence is CSARGLAGEFEQYF. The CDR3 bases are TGCAGTGCTAGAGGACTAGCGGGAGAGTTCGAGCAGTACTTC.

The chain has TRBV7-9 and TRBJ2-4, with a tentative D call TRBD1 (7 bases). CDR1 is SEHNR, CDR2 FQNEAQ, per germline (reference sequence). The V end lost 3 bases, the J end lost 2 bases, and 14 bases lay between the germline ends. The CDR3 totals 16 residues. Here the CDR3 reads CASSFLTGRTKNIQYF. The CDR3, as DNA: TGTGCCAGCAGCTTCTTGACAGGGAGGACCAAAAACATTCAGTACTTC.